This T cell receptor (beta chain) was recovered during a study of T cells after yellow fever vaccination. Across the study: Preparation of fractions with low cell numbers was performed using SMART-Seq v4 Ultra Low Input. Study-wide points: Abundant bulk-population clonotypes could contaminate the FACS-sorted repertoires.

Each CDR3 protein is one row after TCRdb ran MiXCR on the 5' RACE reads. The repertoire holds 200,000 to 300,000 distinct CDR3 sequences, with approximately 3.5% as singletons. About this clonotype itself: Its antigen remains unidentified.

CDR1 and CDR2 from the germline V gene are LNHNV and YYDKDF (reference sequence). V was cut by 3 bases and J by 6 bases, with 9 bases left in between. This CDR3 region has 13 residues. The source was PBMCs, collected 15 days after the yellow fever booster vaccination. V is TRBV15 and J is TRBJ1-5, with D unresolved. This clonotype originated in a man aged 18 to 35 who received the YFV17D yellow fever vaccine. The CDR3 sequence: CATSRERGQPQHF. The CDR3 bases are TGTGCCACCAGCAGGGAGCGGGGTCAGCCCCAGCATTTT.